Detailed here is one T cell receptor beta chain. Its antigen is as yet unknown. As to treatment: some 20 received Ad26.COV2.S at low or high dose, single or two shots; 5 received placebo; per-sample allocation not given. Vaccine and placebo recipients were sampled on day 63 after the first injection. The data are from a study of Ad26.COV2.S vaccination and SARS-CoV-2 variants. About the research overall: Within the COV1001 Ad26.COV2.S trial arm, the donor was enrolled. The study's findings and limits: Vaccinated individuals (as opposed to placebo recipients) had higher spike-specific TCR breadth.

Clones were sequenced by immunoSEQ multiplex PCR, and TCRdb holds only the in-frame ones, with some missing. Here the sample spans about 400,000 clones, roughly 90% being singletons. The CDR3 totals 16 residues. The germline CDR1 and CDR2 sequences are ENHRY and SYGVKD. The ends were cut back, 0 bases at V and 3 bases at J, with 12 bases in the middle. The source is a person between 18 and 65 years old who received the Ad26.COV2.S COVID-19 vaccine or a placebo. The gene calls are TRBV10-3 and TRBJ1-5; D gene unclear. Here the sequenced sample was peripheral blood, taken in a trial of Ad26.COV2.S vaccine versus placebo. The CDR3 coding sequence is TGTGCCATCAGTGAGTCGAATCTGGGAGACAATCAGCCCCAGCATTTT. This sequence encodes CAISESNLGDNQPQHF.